This T cell receptor beta chain was observed in a study of T cells in localized non-small cell lung cancer. Study findings and constraints: Turning up in adjacent lung were a median roughly 50 of the top 100 tumor clones. Longer overall survival was seen with higher T cell density measured in blood. Peak T cell clonality was found in uninvolved adjacent lung, exceeding tumor.

In the case of this clone: No antigen is known for it.

TCRdb's table, derived via immunoSEQ multiplex PCR, lists solely in-frame clones and lacks some. The repertoire holds over 50,000 clones, with almost 90% as singletons. The sample consisted of peripheral blood, taken before any cancer treatment. The source is a woman between 40 and 69 years old with stage I lung adenocarcinoma.

The CDR3 DNA sequence: TGTGCCAGCAGTCGGGACAGGGAGGAGACCCAGTACTTC. It is translated as CASSRDREETQYF. The V call is TRBV6-5, the J call TRBJ2-5; 9 bases match TRBD1. This CDR3 has 13 amino acids. Germline V CDR1 and CDR2: MNHEY, SVGAGI. V shed 5 bases and J 5 bases; nucleotides not matched to a gene: 3.